This TCR beta chain was recorded in a study of T cell responses to AZD1222 COVID-19 vaccine. CDR1 is ENHRY and CDR2 is SYGVKD in the germline V gene. After removal of 10 bases from V and 2 bases from J, the junction contained 8 bases not matched to a gene. The CDR3 totals 13 residues. This clone was observed once. Sequencing was performed with immunoSEQ multiplex PCR; in TCRdb, only in-frame clones are kept and a portion is missing. The data show 150,000 to 200,000 clones, 85% to 90% seen once. The chain has TRBV10-3 and TRBJ2-7; the match to TRBD1 covers 7 bases. This sequence was found in an adult in good health. The specimen comprised peripheral blood, sampled on day 0 of AZD1222 vaccination. The CDR3 DNA sequence: TGTGCCACATACAGGGGTGAGACCTACGAGCAGTACTTC. Protein product: CATYRGETYEQYF.